This T cell receptor beta chain comes out of a study of blood T cell repertoires in COVID-19. Study-level background: Acute and convalescent COVID-19 samples came from the United States, Italy and Spain.

Clones were read by immunoSEQ multiplex PCR, and TCRdb kept only the in-frame ones, dropping some. The sample has roughly 170,000 clones; almost 80% are singletons. Trimming removed 4 bases from V and 5 bases from J; junction bases left unmatched: 13. The CDR3 loop spans 17 amino acids. Per the germline V gene, CDR1 is LNHDA and CDR2 is SQIVND (reference sequence). Sample: peripheral blood. The sequence derives from a woman in her 70s with acute or convalescent COVID-19. V gene TRBV19 combines with J gene TRBJ2-5; 10 bases align to TRBD2. The CDR3 spells CASSRSSSGSTRETQYF. CDR3 nucleotide sequence: TGTGCCAGTAGTAGGTCTTCTAGCGGGAGTACACGGGAGACCCAGTACTTC.